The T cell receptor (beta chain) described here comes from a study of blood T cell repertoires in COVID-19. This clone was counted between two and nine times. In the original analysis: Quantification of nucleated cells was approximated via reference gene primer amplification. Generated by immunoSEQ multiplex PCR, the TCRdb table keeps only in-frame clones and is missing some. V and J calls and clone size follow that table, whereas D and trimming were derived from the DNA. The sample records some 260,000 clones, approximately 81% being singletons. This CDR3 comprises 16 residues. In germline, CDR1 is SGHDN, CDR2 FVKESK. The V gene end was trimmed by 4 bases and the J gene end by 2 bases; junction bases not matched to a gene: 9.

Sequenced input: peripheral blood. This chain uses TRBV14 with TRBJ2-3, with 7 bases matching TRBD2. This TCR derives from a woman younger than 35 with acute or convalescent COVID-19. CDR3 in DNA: TGTGCCAGCAGCCCCCCAACGGCGGGGGTCACAGATACGCAGTATTTT. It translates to CASSPPTAGVTDTQYF.